The sequence of this T cell receptor (beta chain) was determined in a study of blood T cell repertoires in COVID-19. Looking at the study overall: The samples span acute and convalescent COVID-19 from the United States, Italy and Spain. PBMCs, B-cell-depleted T cells, or T cells provided the cDNA or gDNA that made up the material.

This CDR3 region has 13 residues. The germline CDR1 and CDR2 sequences are MNHEY and SMNVEV (reference sequence). V was clipped by 3 bases and J by 8 bases, with 12 bases between them. Participants reported their clinical history, and cohort assignment relied on those reports. Cohort 3 recovered donors had two negative PCRs, clearance, or symptom resolution. Profiled with immunoSEQ multiplex PCR; TCRdb holds only in-frame clones, not every one. The sample holds about 270,000 clones, 88% seen once. The chain has TRBV27 and TRBJ2-3; D perhaps matches TRBD2 (6 bases). The specimen was PBMCs or T cells enriched from blood (not recorded which). This TCR was sampled from a woman aged 50 to 65 who had recovered from COVID-19. CDR3 in amino acids: CASSFGSGVTQYF. The CDR3 DNA reads as TGTGCCAGCAGTTTCGGGTCGGGGGTTACGCAGTATTTT.